This entry concerns a single T cell receptor (beta chain). Ex vivo total memory CD4+ cells were sequenced at deep level. Profiled with immunoSEQ multiplex PCR; TCRdb holds only in-frame clones, not every one. The table lists tens of thousands of clones, around four fifths of them singletons. The data belong to a study of human CD4 T cells and Enterobacteriaceae. J lost 5 bases, V lost 4 bases, and 6 bases had no gene match. The CDR3 is 15 amino acids. From germline, CDR1 is SGHRS and CDR2 YFSETQ. All CD4+ cells other than CD45RA+CCR7+CD95- naive cells were sorted as memory, over 98% pure. CD8+, CD14+, CD16+, CD56+, CD19+ and CD25-bright cells were excluded before sorting.

The receptor comes from a human donor in good health. This chain joins TRBV5-1 and TRBJ2-5; 12 bases are shared with TRBD2. Sequencing was performed on memory CD4+ T cells from blood. The CDR3 loop reads CASSGGLAGGETQYF. In DNA form, the CDR3 reads TGCGCCAGCAGCGGGGGACTAGCGGGCGGGGAGACCCAGTACTTC.